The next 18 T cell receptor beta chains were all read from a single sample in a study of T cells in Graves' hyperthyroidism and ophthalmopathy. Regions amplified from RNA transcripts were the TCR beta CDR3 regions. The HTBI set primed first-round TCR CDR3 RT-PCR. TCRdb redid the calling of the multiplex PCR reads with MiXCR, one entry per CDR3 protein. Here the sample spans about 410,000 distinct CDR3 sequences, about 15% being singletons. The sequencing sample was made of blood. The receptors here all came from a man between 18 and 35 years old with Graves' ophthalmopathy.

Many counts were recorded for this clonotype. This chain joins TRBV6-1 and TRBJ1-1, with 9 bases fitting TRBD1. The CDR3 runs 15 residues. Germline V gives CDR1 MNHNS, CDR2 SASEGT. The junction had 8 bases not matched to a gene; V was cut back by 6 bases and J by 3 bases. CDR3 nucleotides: TGTGCCAGCAGGGGGGGACAGGGACCTGACACTGAAGCTTTCTTT. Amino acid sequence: CASRGGQGPDTEAFF.

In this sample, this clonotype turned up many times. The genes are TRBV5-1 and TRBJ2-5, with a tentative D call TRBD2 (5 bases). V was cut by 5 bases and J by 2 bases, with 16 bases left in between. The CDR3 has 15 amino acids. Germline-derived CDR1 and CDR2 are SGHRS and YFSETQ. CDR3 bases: TGCGCCAGCAGTTTTTCGCTCTCGGGGCAAGAGACCCAGTACTTC. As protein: CASSFSLSGQETQYF.

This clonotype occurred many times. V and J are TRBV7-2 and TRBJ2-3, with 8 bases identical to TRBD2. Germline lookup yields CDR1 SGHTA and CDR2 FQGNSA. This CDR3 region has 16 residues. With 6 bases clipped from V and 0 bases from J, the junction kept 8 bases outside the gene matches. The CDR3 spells CASRPGGAGSTDTQYF. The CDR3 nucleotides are TGTGCCAGCAGGCCGGGGGGGGCTGGGAGCACAGATACGCAGTATTTT. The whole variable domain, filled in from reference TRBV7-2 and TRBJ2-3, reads GAGVSQSPSNKVTEKGKDVELRCDPISGHTALYWYRQSLGQGLEFLIYFQGNSAPDKSGLPSDRFSAERTGGSVSTLTIQRTQQEDSAVYLCASRPGGAGSTDTQYFGPGTRLTVL.

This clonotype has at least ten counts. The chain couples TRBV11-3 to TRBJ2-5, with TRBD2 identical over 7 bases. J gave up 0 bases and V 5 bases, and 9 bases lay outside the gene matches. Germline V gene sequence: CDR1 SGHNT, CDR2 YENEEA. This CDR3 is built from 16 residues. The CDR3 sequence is CASSPWGGTYQETQYF. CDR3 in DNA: TGTGCCAGCAGCCCTTGGGGGGGGACCTACCAAGAGACCCAGTACTTC.

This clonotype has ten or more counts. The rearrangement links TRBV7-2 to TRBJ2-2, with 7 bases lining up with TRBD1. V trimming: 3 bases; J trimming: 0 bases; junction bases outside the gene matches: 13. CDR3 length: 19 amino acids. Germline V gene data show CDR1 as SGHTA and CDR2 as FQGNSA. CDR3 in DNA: TGTGCCAGCAGCTTTTTTTTCGACCCGGACAGGTCGAACACCGGGGAGCTGTTTTTT. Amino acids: CASSFFFDPDRSNTGELFF.

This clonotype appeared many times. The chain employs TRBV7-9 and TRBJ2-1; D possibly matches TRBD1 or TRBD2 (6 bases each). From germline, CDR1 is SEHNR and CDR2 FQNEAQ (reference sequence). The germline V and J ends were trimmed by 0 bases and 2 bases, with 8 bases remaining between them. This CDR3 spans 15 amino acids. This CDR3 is CASSLAEGAYNEQFF. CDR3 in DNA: TGTGCCAGCAGCTTAGCGGAGGGGGCCTACAATGAGCAGTTCTTC.

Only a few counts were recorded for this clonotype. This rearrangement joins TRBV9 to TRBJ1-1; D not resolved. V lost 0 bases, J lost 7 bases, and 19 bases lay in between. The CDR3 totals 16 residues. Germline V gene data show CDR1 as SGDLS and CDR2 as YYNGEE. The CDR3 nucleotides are TGTGCCAGCAGCGTAGGGCCGCAGGATACTGCTAATGAAGCTTTCTTT. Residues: CASSVGPQDTANEAFF.

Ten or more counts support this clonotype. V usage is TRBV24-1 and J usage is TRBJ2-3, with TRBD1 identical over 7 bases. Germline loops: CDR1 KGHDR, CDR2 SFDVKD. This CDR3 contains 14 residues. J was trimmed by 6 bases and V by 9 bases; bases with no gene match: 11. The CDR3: CATSGQNLRDTQYF. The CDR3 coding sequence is TGTGCCACCTCGGGACAGAATCTCAGGGATACGCAGTATTTT.

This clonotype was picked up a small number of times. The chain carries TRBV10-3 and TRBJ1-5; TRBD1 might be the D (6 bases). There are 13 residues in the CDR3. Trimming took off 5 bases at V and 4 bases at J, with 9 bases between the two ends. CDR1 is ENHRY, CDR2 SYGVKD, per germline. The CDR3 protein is CAISTGRNQPQHF. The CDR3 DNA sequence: TGTGCCATCAGTACAGGGCGGAATCAGCCCCAGCATTTT.

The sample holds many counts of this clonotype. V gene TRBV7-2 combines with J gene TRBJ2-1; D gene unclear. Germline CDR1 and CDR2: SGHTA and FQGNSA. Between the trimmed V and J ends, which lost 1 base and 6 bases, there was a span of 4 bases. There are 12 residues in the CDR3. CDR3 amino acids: CASSLVANEQFF. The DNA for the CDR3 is TGTGCCAGCAGCTTAGTAGCCAATGAGCAGTTCTTC. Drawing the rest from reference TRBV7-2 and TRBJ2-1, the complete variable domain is GAGVSQSPSNKVTEKGKDVELRCDPISGHTALYWYRQSLGQGLEFLIYFQGNSAPDKSGLPSDRFSAERTGGSVSTLTIQRTQQEDSAVYLCASSLVANEQFFGPGTRLTVL.

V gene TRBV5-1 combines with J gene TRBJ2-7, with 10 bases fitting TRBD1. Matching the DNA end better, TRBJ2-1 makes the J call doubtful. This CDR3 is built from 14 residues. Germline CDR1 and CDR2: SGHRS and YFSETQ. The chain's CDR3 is CASSFRQGAYEQFF. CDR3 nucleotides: TGCGCCAGCAGCTTTAGACAGGGGGCCTACGAGCAGTTCTTC.

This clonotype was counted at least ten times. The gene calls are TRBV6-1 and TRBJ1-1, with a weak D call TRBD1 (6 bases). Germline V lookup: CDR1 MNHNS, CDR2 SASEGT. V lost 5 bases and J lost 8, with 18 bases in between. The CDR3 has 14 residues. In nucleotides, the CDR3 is TGTGCCAGCAGTTCGACCTCGACGGGGGGCGAAGCTTTCTTT. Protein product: CASSSTSTGGEAFF.

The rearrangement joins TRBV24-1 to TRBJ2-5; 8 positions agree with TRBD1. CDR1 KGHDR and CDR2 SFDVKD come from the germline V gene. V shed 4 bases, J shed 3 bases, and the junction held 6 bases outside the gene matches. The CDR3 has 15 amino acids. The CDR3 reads CATSELTGVEETQYF. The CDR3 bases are TGTGCCACCAGTGAGCTGACAGGGGTCGAAGAGACCCAGTACTTC.

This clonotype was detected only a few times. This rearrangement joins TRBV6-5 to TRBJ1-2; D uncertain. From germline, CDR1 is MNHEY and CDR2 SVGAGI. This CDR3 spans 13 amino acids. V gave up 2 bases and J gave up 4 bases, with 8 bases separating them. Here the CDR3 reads CASSYGRIYGYTF. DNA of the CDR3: TGTGCCAGCAGTTACGGGCGGATCTATGGCTACACCTTC.

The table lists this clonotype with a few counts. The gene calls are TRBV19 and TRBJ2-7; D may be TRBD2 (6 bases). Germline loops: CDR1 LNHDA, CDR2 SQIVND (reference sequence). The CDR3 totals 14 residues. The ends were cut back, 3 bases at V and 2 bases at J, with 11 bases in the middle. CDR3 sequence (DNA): TGTGCCAGTAGTATGACGGGAGCCCCCTACGAGCAGTACTTC. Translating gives CASSMTGAPYEQYF.

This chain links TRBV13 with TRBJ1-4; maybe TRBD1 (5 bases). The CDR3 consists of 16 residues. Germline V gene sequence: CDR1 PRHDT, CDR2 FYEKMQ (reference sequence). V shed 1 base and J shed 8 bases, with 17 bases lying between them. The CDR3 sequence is CASSLVAQGSAEKLFF. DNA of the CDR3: TGTGCCAGCAGCTTAGTCGCCCAGGGTTCGGCGGAAAAACTGTTTTTT.

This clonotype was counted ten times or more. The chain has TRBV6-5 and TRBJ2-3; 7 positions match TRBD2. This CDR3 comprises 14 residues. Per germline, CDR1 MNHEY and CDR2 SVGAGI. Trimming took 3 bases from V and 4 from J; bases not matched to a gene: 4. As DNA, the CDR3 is TGTGCCAGCAGTTATCGACTAGCAGCAGATACGCAGTATTTT. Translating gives CASSYRLAADTQYF.

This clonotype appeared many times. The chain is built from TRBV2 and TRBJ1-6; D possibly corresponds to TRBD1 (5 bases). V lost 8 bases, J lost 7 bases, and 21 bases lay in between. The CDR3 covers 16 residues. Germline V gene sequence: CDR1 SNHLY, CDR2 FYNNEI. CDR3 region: CASLGSQGSFNSPLHF. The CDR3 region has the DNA TGTGCCAGCCTAGGGAGTCAGGGCAGTTTCAATTCACCCCTCCACTTT. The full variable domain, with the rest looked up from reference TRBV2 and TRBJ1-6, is EPEVTQTPSHQVTQMGQEVILRCVPISNHLYFYWYRQILGQKVEFLVSFYNNEISEKSEIFDDQFSVERPDGSNFTLKIRSTKLEDSAMYFCASLGSQGSFNSPLHFGNGTRLTVT.